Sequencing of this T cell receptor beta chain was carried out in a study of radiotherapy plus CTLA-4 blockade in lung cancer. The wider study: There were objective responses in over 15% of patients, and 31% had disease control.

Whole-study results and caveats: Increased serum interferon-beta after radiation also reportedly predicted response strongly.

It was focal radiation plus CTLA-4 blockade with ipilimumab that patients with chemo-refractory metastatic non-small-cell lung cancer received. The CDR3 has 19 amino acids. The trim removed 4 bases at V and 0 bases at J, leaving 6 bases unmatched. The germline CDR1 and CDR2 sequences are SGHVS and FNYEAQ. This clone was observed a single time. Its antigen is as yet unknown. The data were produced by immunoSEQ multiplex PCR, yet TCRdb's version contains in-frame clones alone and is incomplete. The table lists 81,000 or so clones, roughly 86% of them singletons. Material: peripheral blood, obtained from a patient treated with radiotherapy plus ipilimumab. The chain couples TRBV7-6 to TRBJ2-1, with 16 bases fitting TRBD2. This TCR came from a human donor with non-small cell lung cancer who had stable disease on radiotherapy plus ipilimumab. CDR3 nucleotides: TGTGCCAGCAGCTCCACCGGGACTAGCGGGAGGGCCTCCTACAATGAGCAGTTCTTC. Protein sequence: CASSSTGTSGRASYNEQFF.